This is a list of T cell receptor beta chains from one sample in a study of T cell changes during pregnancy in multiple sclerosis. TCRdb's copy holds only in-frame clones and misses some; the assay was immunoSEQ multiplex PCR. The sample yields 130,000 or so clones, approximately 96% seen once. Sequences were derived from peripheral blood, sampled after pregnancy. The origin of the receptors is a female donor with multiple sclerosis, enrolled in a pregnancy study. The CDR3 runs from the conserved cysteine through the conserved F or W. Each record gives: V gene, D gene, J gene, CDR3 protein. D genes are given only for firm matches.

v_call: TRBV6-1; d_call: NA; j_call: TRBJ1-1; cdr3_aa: CASSGVTRGEPFGNTEAFF
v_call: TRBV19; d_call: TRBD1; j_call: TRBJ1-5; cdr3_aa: CASPTGDNQPQHF
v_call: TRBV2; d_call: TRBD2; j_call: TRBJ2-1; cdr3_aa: CASKSPGGPGYNEQFF
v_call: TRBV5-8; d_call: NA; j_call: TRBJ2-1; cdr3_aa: CASSLVVDEQFF
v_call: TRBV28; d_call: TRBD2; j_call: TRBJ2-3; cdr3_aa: CASSSLAGTDTQYF
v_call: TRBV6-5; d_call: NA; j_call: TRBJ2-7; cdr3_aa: CASSDNPTAEQYF
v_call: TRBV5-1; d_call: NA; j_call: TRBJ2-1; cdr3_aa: CASSPVANEQFF
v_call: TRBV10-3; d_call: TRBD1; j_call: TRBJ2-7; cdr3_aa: CAIRETGAPPYEQYF
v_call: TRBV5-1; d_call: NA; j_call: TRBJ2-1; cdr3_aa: CASSLSRGGLNEQFF
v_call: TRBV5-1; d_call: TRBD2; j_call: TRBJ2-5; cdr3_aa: CASSLAGTSGKETQYF
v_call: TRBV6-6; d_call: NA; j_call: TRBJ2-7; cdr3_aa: CASSTGSGFGYEQYF
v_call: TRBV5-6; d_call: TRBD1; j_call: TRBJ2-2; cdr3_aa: CASSLAQGIGTGELFF
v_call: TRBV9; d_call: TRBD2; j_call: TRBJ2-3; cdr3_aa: CASSSRLAGPASTDTQYF
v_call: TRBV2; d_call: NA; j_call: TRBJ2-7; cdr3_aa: CASTPGYEQYF
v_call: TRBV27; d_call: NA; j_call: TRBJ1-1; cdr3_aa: CASRWGGGTEAFF
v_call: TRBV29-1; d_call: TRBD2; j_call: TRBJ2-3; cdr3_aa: CSSSGRFKDTQYF
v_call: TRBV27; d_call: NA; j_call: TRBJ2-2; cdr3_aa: CASSFSGSTGELFF
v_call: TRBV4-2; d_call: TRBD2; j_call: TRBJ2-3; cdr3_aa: CASSQAVGGRGDTQYF
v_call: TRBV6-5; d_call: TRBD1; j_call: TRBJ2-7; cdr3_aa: CASSYVTGGKQYF
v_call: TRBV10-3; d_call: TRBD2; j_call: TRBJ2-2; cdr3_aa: CAISALAGGTGELFF
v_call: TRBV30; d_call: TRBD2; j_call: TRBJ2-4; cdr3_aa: CAWSSGTSGRNF
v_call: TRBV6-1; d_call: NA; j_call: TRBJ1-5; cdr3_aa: CASSEASGVGQPQHF
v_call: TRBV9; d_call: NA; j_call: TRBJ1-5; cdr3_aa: CASSVDYRNQPQHF
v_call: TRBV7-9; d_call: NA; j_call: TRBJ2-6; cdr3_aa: CASSLGEAGANVLTF
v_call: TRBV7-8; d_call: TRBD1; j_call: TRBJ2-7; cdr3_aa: CASSLRVHLRQGEIYEQYF
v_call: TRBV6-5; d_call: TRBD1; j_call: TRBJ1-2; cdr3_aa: CASSNPTGTGGGYTF
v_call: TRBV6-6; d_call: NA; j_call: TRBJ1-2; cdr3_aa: CASRGPEGANYGYTF
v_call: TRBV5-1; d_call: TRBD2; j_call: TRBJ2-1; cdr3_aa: CASSLLAGGNNEQFF
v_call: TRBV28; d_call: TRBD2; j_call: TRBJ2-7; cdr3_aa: CASGRGLAGGLGGNEQYF
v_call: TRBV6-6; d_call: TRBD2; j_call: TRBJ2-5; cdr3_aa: CASSHFGTSKGQTQYF
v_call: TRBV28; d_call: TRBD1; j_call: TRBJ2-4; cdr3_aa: CASSSSGGTGGRVNIQYF
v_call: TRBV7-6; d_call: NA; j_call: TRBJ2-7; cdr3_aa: CASSLVQGPYEQYF
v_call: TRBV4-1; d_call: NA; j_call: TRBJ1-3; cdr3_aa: CASSLLGQGTGNTIYF
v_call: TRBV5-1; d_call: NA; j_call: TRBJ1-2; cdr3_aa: CASSLGPGVRGYGYTF
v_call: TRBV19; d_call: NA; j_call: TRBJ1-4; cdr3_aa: CASSMTGGSEKLFF
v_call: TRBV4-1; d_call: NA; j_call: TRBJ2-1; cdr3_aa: CASSQGQGAAYNEQFF